The clone carrying this T cell receptor beta chain was seen a handful of times. This CDR3 is built from 14 residues. V gave up 4 bases and J gave up 5 bases, with 15 bases separating them. Per germline, CDR1 SGHNT and CDR2 YYREEE (reference sequence). Per the study methods: Using reference gene primer amplification, nucleated cell counts were estimated. The table came from immunoSEQ multiplex PCR; TCRdb's copy has only in-frame clones and leaves some out. The V and J calls and the clone size are those of that table, but D and trimming were determined from the DNA. Of 200,000 to 250,000 clones in the sample, approximately 87% were seen once. The sample belongs to a study of blood T cell repertoires in COVID-19. Background on the study: The United States, Italy and Spain provided the acute and convalescent COVID-19 samples. Sources were T cells, B-cell-depleted T cells, or PBMCs; the material itself was cDNA or gDNA.

The rearrangement joins TRBV5-4 to TRBJ1-2, with D perhaps matching TRBD1 (5 bases). The sequence was collected from a woman between 50 and 59 years old with acute or convalescent COVID-19. Source material: peripheral blood. In DNA, the CDR3 is TGTGCCAGCAGCCCCGGCGGGACGCCATATGGCTACACCTTC. Its protein product is CASSPGGTPYGYTF. The variable domain in full, with the rest retrieved from reference TRBV5-4 and TRBJ1-2, is ETGVTQSPTHLIKTRGQQVTLRCSSQSGHNTVSWYQQALGQGPQFIFQYYREEENGRGNFPPRFSGLQFPNYSSELNVNALELDDSALYLCASSPGGTPYGYTFGSGTRLTVV.